This T cell receptor beta chain was recorded in a study of identical twins. Findings of the study overall: Models underestimated TCR alpha sharing (out-of-frame) in monozygotic twins. Without tracking the same donors, conclusions rested on cross-sectional statistical analysis.

Germline CDR1 MGHRA, CDR2 YSYEKL. V was pared by 6 bases and J by 5 bases, with 13 bases between. The CDR3 spans 13 residues. Each CDR3 protein gets one entry after TCRdb re-called the 5' RACE reads with MiXCR. The sample gives about 530,000 distinct CDR3 sequences, approximately 20% of which show up once; 0.48% is in the top ten. This clonotype has just a few counts. Its antigen is unknown. Healthy Caucasian individuals made up all the donors. The same data also contributed to another study, on yellow fever vaccine responses in identical twins.

This TCR was recovered from a woman aged 18-29 years in good health. This chain links TRBV4-1 with TRBJ1-2; D remains ambiguous. The sample taken for sequencing was CD4+ T cells sorted from blood. Here the CDR3 reads CASRQRSSYGYTF. CDR3 nucleotides: TGCGCCAGCAGACAGCGCTCATCTTATGGCTACACCTTC.